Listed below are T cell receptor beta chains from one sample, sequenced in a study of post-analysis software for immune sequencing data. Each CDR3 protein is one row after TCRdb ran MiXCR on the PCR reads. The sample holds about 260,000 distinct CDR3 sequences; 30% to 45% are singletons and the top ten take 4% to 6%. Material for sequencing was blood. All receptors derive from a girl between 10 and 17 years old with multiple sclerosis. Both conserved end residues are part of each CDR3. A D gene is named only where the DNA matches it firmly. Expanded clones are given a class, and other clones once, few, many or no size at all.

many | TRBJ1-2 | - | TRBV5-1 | TGTGCCAGCAGGGAGGGCGGCTATGGCTACACCTTC | CASREGGYGYTF
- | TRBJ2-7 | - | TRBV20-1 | TGCAGTGCTAGAGATCGTCGAGGTCTTACCTACGAGCAGTACTTC | CSARDRRGLTYEQYF
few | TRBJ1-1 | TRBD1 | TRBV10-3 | TGTGCCATCAGTGAAGGACAGGGGAGACACTCGATGAACACTGAAGCTTTCTTT | CAISEGQGRHSMNTEAFF
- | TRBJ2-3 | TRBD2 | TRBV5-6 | TGTGCCAGCAGCCAGGGACTAGCGGGAGGTCAGACGCAGTATTTT | CASSQGLAGGQTQYF
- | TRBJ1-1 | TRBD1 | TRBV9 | TGTGCCAGCAGCGTAGGGACAGGGACGTTGAACACTGAAGCTTTCTTT | CASSVGTGTLNTEAFF
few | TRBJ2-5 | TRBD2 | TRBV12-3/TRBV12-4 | TGTGCCAGCAGTTTTGGACTAGCGGACCAAGAGACCCAGTACTTC | CASSFGLADQETQYF
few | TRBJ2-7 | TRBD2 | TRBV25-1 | TGTGCCAGCAGCGAAGCGGGAGGGTCCTACAATGAGCAGTACTTC | CASSEAGGSYNEQYF
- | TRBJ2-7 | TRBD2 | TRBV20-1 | TGCAGTGCTAGAACGGCGGGAGGTCCGTACGAGCAGTACTTC | CSARTAGGPYEQYF
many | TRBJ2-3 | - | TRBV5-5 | TGTGCCAGCAGCAAGAGCCGGGACTCCCGCACAGATACGCAGTATTTT | CASSKSRDSRTDTQYF
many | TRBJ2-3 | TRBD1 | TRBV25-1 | TGTGCCAGCAGTGACTCATACGGGACAGGTACGCAGTATTTT | CASSDSYGTGTQYF
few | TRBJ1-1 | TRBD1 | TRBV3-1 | TGTGCCAGCAGCCACACAGGGGGCCCTGAAGCTTTCTTT | CASSHTGGPEAFF
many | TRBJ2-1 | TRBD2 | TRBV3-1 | TGTGCCAGCAGCCAAGACTGGACTAGGTTTGAACGGAATGAGCAGTTCTTC | CASSQDWTRFERNEQFF
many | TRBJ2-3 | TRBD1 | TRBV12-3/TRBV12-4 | TGTGCCAGCACCGAGGGACAGGGTTCAGATACGCAGTATTTT | CASTEGQGSDTQYF
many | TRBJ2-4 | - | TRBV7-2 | TGTGCCAGCAGCTTAGGAGGGAACATTCAGTACTTC | CASSLGGNIQYF
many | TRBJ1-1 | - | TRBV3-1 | TGTGCCAGCAGCCGCGGCCAGACCCCGGGACGGGATTACACTGAAGCTTTCTTT | CASSRGQTPGRDYTEAFF
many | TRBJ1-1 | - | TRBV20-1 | TGCAGTGCTCCAGTCGGGGACACTGAAGCTTTCTTT | CSAPVGDTEAFF
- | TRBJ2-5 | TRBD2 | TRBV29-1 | TGCAGCGTCGCGGGACTAGCGGGGGGATTAGGGACCCAGTACTTC | CSVAGLAGGLGTQYF
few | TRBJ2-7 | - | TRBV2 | TGTGCCAGCCCCGGGGGCGTGGACGAGCAGTACTTC | CASPGGVDEQYF
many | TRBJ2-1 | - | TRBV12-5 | TGTGCTAGTGGTTTTGGGACCTACAATGAGCAGTTCTTC | CASGFGTYNEQFF
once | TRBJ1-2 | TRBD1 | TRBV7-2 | TGTGCCTGCAGCGGCCGGGACAGGGGTCCCTATGGCTACACCTTC | CACSGRDRGPYGYTF
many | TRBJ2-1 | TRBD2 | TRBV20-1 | TGCAGTGCTAGAGCCAGCGGGGGGGCCTCCTACAATGAGCAGTTCTTC | CSARASGGASYNEQFF
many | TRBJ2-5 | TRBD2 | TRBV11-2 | TGTGCCAGCACCTCCGGGACTAGCCCTTCCGAGACCCAGTACTTC | CASTSGTSPSETQYF
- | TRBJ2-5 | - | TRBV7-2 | TGTGCCAGCAGCTTAGCAGCAGCGGGTTCGTACAATGCGCAGTACTTC | CASSLAAAGSYNAQYF
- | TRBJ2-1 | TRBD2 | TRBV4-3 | TGCGCCAGCAGCCTTACAGCGGGGAGGAACAATGAGCAGTTCTTC | CASSLTAGRNNEQFF
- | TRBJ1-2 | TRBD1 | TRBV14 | TGTGCCAGCAGCCCCCTTTTGGACAGGGGGAATGGCTACACCTTC | CASSPLLDRGNGYTF
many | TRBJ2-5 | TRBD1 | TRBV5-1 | TGCGCCCGGGGGACAGGGGGCTTTTGGCAGTACTTC | CARGTGGFWQYF
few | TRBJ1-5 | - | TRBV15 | TGTGCCACCAGCAGAGATCTGGCAGGGGTCAATCAGCCCCAGCATTTT | CATSRDLAGVNQPQHF
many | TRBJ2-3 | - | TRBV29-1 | TGCAGCGTTGTATTTTCCACAGATACGCAGTATTTT | CSVVFSTDTQYF
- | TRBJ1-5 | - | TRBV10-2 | TGCGCCAGCAGGGCTACCCCCGATCAGCCCCAGCATTTT | CASRATPDQPQHF
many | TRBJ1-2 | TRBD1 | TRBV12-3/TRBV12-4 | TGTGCCAGCAGGAATCGAACAGGGGACTATGGCTACACCTTC | CASRNRTGDYGYTF
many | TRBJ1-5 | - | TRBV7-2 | TGTGCCAGCAGTTTTAGGGGGAATCAGCCCCAGCATTTT | CASSFRGNQPQHF
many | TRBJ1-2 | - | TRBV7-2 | TGTGCCAGCAGCTTAGCGCTTAGGGGGAACTATGGCTACACCTTC | CASSLALRGNYGYTF
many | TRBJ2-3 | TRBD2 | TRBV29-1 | TGCAGCGTTGAAGATTTTGGGGGAGGGGCCACAGATACGCAGTATTTT | CSVEDFGGGATDTQYF
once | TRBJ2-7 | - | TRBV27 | TGTGCCAGCAGCCACAAGGGATTTCGGGACGAGCAGTACTTC | CASSHKGFRDEQYF
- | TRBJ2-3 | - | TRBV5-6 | TGTGCCAGCAGCTTTGGGCGGGGTGATACGCAGTATTTT | CASSFGRGDTQYF
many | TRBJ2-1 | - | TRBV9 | TGTGCCAGCAGCGTAGGTGGTTTGAGCTCCTACAATGAGCAGTTCTTC | CASSVGGLSSYNEQFF
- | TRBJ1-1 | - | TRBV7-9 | TGTGCCAGCAGCTTAGCGACCGCTATGACTGAAGCTTTCTTT | CASSLATAMTEAFF
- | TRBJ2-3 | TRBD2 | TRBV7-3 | TGTGCCAGCAGCCCCCTAGCGGGAGCCGGAGATACGCAGTATTTT | CASSPLAGAGDTQYF
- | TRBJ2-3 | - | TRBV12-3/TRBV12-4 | TGTGTCAGCAGTTCGGGCGGGATCACAGATACGCAGTATTTT | CVSSSGGITDTQYF
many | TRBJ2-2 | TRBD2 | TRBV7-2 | TGTGCCAGCAGCCGCGGGGGGGCGAACACCGGGGAGCTGTTTTTT | CASSRGGANTGELFF
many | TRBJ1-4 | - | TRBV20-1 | TGCAGTGCTAGAGATCGGATCTCTAATGAAAAACTGTTTTTT | CSARDRISNEKLFF
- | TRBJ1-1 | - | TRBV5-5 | TGTGCCAGCAGCTTCGACAGGCGAGCTAACACTGAAGCTTTCTTT | CASSFDRRANTEAFF
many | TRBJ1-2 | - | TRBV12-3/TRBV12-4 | TGTGCCAGCAGTGCAGGGGCTGGTGGCTACACCTTC | CASSAGAGGYTF
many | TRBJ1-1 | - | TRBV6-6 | TGTGCCAGCAGTACCGGGCCTCTCCCCACTGAAGCTTTCTTT | CASSTGPLPTEAFF
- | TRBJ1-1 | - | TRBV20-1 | TGCAGTGCTAGTGGGGCCGGGGGCACTGAAGCTTTCTTT | CSASGAGGTEAFF
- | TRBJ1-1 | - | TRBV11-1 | TGTGCCAGCAGCCTCAGAGTTGTGGGGATGAACACTGAAGCTTTCTTT | CASSLRVVGMNTEAFF
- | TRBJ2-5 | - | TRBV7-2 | TGTGCCAGCAGCTTATTTTGGGAGCAAGAGACCCAGTACTTC | CASSLFWEQETQYF
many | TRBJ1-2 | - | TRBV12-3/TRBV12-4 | TGTGCCAGCAGTTTAACAGGCGCACTGAACTATGGCTACACCTTC | CASSLTGALNYGYTF
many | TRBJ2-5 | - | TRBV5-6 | TGTGCCAGCAGCTTGGTGCCCCCGGGGGAGACCCAGTACTTC | CASSLVPPGETQYF
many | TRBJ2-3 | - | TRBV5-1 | TGCGCCAGCAGCTGGGATGCGAGGGGAGGCACAGATACGCAGTATTTT | CASSWDARGGTDTQYF
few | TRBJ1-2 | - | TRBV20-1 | TGCAGTGCTAGTACCGGGCCCTCCGTAGGCTACACCTTC | CSASTGPSVGYTF
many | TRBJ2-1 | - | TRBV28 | TGTGCCAGCAGACATCTACAGGGAGGGAGAGGGAATGAGCAGTTCTTC | CASRHLQGGRGNEQFF
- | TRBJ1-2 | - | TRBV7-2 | TGTGCCAGCGGCTCAATAGGGGTCTATGGCTACACCTTC | CASGSIGVYGYTF